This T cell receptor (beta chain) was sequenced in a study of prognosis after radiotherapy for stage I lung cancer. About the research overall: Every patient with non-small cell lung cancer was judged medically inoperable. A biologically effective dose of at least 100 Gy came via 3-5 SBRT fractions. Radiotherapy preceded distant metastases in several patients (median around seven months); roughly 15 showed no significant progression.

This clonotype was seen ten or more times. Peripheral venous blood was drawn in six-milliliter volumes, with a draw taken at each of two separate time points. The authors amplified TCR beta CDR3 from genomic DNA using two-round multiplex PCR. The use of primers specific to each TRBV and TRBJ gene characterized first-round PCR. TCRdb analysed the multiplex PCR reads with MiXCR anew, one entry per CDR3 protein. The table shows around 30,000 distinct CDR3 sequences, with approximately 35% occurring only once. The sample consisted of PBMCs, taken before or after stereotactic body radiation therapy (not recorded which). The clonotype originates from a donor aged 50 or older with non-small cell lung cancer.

CDR3 DNA sequence: TGCGCCAGCAGCCAAGCAGGAGGCAGAGAGGGCACTGAAGCTTTCTTT. This encodes CASSQAGGREGTEAFF. The chain joins TRBV4-3 to TRBJ1-1, with no clear D. The length of the CDR3 is 16 residues. Germline CDR1 reads LGHNA; CDR2 reads YSLEER. With 1 base removed from V and 4 bases from J, the gap between germline ends came to 16 bases.